Listed below are T cell receptor beta chains from one sample, sequenced in a study of blood T cell repertoires in COVID-19. Profiled with immunoSEQ multiplex PCR; TCRdb holds only in-frame clones, not every one. The table lists more than 50,000 clones, around four fifths of them singletons. Sample: peripheral blood. The receptor source for this set is a human donor in a cohort sampled during active COVID-19. CDR3s include the opening cysteine and the closing phenylalanine or tryptophan. Fields, in order: clone size, J gene, D gene, CDR3 length, V gene, CDR3 protein, CDR3 DNA. D genes are given only for firm matches. Size values are once, few and many counts, or a class for expanded clones, and some rows have none.

- TRBJ2-1 - 14 TRBV7-9 CASSLVHTYNEQFF TGTGCCAGCAGCTTAGTACACACCTACAATGAGCAGTTCTTC
- TRBJ1-6 TRBD1 14 TRBV18 CASSPQTGDSPLHF TGTGCCAGCTCACCCCAGACAGGGGATTCACCCCTCCACTTT
once TRBJ2-2 - 15 TRBV5-1 CASSAVTSNTGELFF TGCGCCAGCAGCGCGGTCACGTCGAACACCGGGGAGCTGTTTTTT
- TRBJ2-5 - 14 TRBV30 CAWSAPQRDETQYF TGTGCCTGGAGTGCCCCGCAGCGAGATGAGACCCAGTACTTC
- TRBJ2-3 - 14 TRBV19 CASSIGGRTDTQYF TGTGCCAGTAGTATTGGAGGGCGCACAGATACGCAGTATTTT
few TRBJ2-7 - 13 TRBV5-6 CASSSDWAGEQYF TGTGCCAGCAGCTCTGACTGGGCGGGAGAGCAGTACTTC
- TRBJ2-7 TRBD1 13 TRBV15 CATRTGGSYEQYF TGTGCCACCAGGACAGGGGGCTCCTACGAGCAGTACTTC
- TRBJ2-7 - 13 TRBV4-3 CASSQGRAYEQYF TGCGCCAGCAGCCAAGGGCGAGCGTACGAGCAGTACTTC
- TRBJ2-7 - 15 TRBV27 CASRRGKGRSAEQYF TGTGCCAGCAGGCGGGGTAAGGGGCGCTCAGCCGAGCAGTACTTC
- TRBJ2-7 TRBD2 15 TRBV5-6 CASSLAPSGTYEQYF TGTGCCAGCAGCTTGGCCCCTAGCGGGACCTACGAGCAGTACTTC
- TRBJ1-1 - 15 TRBV30 CAWRTFGRVGTEAFF TGTGCCTGGAGGACCTTTGGGAGGGTGGGCACTGAAGCTTTCTTT
few TRBJ2-7 TRBD2 15 TRBV27 CASSAPGGGNYEQYF TGTGCCAGCTCAGCCCCCGGGGGGGGGAACTACGAGCAGTACTTC
- TRBJ2-7 - 18 TRBV12-2 CASRLSLWEAQKGYEQYF TGTGCAAGTCGCTTATCCCTGTGGGAGGCCCAAAAAGGCTACGAGCAGTACTTC
- TRBJ2-7 - 13 TRBV12-3/TRBV12-4 CASSSGHGFEQYF TGTGCCAGCAGCTCGGGACACGGGTTCGAGCAGTACTTC
- TRBJ2-7 TRBD2 16 TRBV6-6 CASLSYGTSNSYEQYF TGTGCCAGCCTTTCATACGGGACTAGCAATTCCTACGAGCAGTACTTC
- TRBJ1-5 - 15 TRBV5-5 CASSLAGWSNQPQHF TGTGCCAGCAGCTTGGCAGGGTGGAGCAATCAGCCCCAGCATTTT
- TRBJ1-6 - 15 TRBV27 CASSLTGIYNSPLHF TGTGCCAGCAGCCTCACAGGGATCTATAATTCACCCCTCCACTTT
- TRBJ2-7 - 13 TRBV5-4 CASSLGRSYEQYF TGTGCCAGCAGCTTGGGGCGGAGCTACGAGCAGTACTTC
- TRBJ2-7 - 12 TRBV24-1 CATSVAEYEQYF TGTGCCACCAGTGTGGCGGAGTACGAGCAGTACTTC
- TRBJ2-7 - 13 TRBV19 CASSNTNSYEQYF TGTGCCAGTAGTAACACAAACTCCTACGAGCAGTACTTC
- TRBJ1-1 TRBD1 15 TRBV14 CASSLQQGGTTEAFF TGTGCCAGCAGTCTCCAACAGGGGGGGACCACTGAAGCTTTCTTT
few TRBJ2-1 - 16 TRBV7-3 CASSPGLQRTYNEQFF TGTGCCAGCAGCCCGGGACTCCAGAGGACCTACAATGAGCAGTTCTTC
once TRBJ1-2 TRBD1 13 TRBV28 CASSPGGGYGYTF TGTGCCAGCAGCCCAGGGGGCGGGTATGGCTACACCTTC
- TRBJ2-7 - 15 TRBV19 CASSMNRGSSYEQYF TGTGCCAGTAGTATGAATAGGGGGAGCTCCTACGAGCAGTACTTC
- TRBJ2-3 - 13 TRBV10-3 CAISGAGSDTQYF TGTGCCATCTCTGGGGCGGGGTCAGATACGCAGTATTTT
- TRBJ2-2 TRBD2 15 TRBV7-3 CASRSGRAGTGELFF TGTGCCAGCAGGAGCGGGAGGGCCGGAACCGGGGAGCTGTTTTTT
- TRBJ2-1 - 16 TRBV11-2 CASSLGGGRGWYEQFF TGTGCCAGCAGCTTAGGAGGCGGCAGGGGTTGGTATGAGCAGTTCTTC
- TRBJ2-7 TRBD2 13 TRBV12-3/TRBV12-4 CASSHTSGYEQYF TGTGCCAGCAGCCATACTAGCGGGTACGAGCAGTACTTC
medium-sized TRBJ2-7 - 14 TRBV28 CASSTSLVWSLLYF TGTGCCAGCAGTACCTCATTAGTGTGGTCCCTGTTGTACTTC
- TRBJ2-7 - 14 TRBV9 CASSVGGPRDEQYF TGTGCCAGCAGCGTAGGGGGGCCCCGGGACGAGCAGTACTTC
- TRBJ2-2 TRBD2 18 TRBV6-1 CASSARRLAGPNTGELFF TGTGCCAGCAGTGCCAGGAGACTAGCGGGGCCGAACACCGGGGAGCTGTTTTTT
- TRBJ1-3 - 15 TRBV7-2 CASSSGKSSGNTIYF TGTGCCAGCAGCTCAGGGAAAAGCTCTGGAAACACCATATATTTT
- TRBJ2-7 - 14 TRBV7-9 CASSLRGNDHEQYF TGTGCCAGCAGCTTAAGGGGGAATGACCACGAGCAGTACTTC
- TRBJ2-7 TRBD2 13 TRBV28 CASSNPGGYEQYF TGTGCCAGCAGTAACCCGGGGGGATACGAGCAGTACTTC
- TRBJ2-7 TRBD1 13 TRBV27 CASSRTGEYEQYF TGTGCCAGCAGCCGGACAGGGGAGTACGAGCAGTACTTC
- TRBJ2-7 - 15 TRBV27 CASSSRAGRSYEQYF TGTGCCAGCAGCTCACGGGCGGGAAGGTCCTACGAGCAGTACTTC
- TRBJ1-5 - 17 TRBV6-2/TRBV6-3 CASSARGLQNSNQPQHF TGTGCCAGCAGTGCAAGAGGACTGCAGAATAGCAATCAGCCCCAGCATTTT
- TRBJ2-7 TRBD1 15 TRBV5-8 CASSQIQGARYEQYF TGTGCCAGCAGCCAAATACAGGGGGCGCGATACGAGCAGTACTTC
- TRBJ2-7 TRBD2 16 TRBV5-8 CASSATGTSGRAEQYF TGTGCCAGCAGCGCAACCGGGACTAGCGGGAGGGCCGAGCAGTACTTC
- TRBJ2-4 TRBD2 16 TRBV28 CASSLGGGVAKNIQYF TGTGCCAGCAGTTTGGGGGGGGGAGTAGCCAAAAACATTCAGTACTTC
- TRBJ1-5 - 14 TRBV6-5 CASSTGLDNQPQHF TGTGCCAGCAGTACAGGATTGGACAATCAGCCCCAGCATTTT
- TRBJ2-7 - 17 TRBV27 CASSLKSPERLLYEQYF TGTGCCAGCAGCCTAAAGAGCCCAGAGCGTCTACTGTACGAGCAGTACTTC